This T cell receptor (beta chain) was retrieved from a study of CD8 T cells in ankylosing spondylitis. Study results and limitations: Earlier authors reported some of these motif variants in reactive arthritis synovial fluid and blood. Blood of patients with ankylosing spondylitis appeared to be characterized by a TCR beta motif of several highly homologous variants. As reported, disease-linked clones showed significant enrichment in matched ankylosing spondylitis synovial fluid. CD8+ disease-linked clones were present at relatively low frequencies in blood.

TCRdb itself ran the 5' RACE reads through MiXCR, one entry per CDR3 protein. The sample comprises some 130,000 distinct CDR3 sequences, 7.3% of which are singletons, and around 12% rests with the top ten. CDR3 length equals 17 residues. Deletions cut 4 bases from V and 0 bases from J, with 19 bases between. Looked up from germline, CDR1 is SGHRS and CDR2 is YFSETQ. This clonotype came up many times. As yet, its antigen is unknown. Sequencing input: blood, either unsorted or a sorted T cell fraction (not recorded which). This chain joins TRBV5-1 and TRBJ1-1; tentative D call: TRBD1 (5 bases). The receptor's source is a female donor with ankylosing spondylitis or in good health (not recorded which). The CDR3 DNA is TGCGCCAGCAGCCCATCCCTTGGGGGACGGATGAACACTGAAGCTTTCTTT. This sequence encodes CASSPSLGGRMNTEAFF.